Listed here are 30 T cell receptor beta chains from one sample, sequenced in a study of blood T cell repertoires in COVID-19. Sequencing used immunoSEQ multiplex PCR; TCRdb keeps in-frame clones, though not all of them. The sample lists 240,000 or so clones; 70% to 85% were seen once. Sequencing was carried out using peripheral blood. These receptors all stem from a woman of 80 years or more with acute or convalescent COVID-19.

The rearrangement joins TRBV24-1 to TRBJ1-1; TRBD1 matches at 11 bases. The CDR3 is 18 residues long. Germline CDR1 is KGHDR and CDR2 is SFDVKD. The trim removed 2 bases at V and 3 bases at J, leaving 10 bases unmatched. CDR3 in amino acids: CATSDSGTGTGGDTEAFF. CDR3 nucleotides: TGTGCCACCAGTGATTCGGGAACCGGGACAGGGGGGGACACTGAAGCTTTCTTT.

Note on this clone: Within the sample, other DNA sequences also encode this same CDR3. The CDR3 is CASSPSGNTEAFF. The CDR3 DNA reads as TGTGCCAGCAGTCCTTCGGGGAACACTGAAGCTTTCTTT. The chain links TRBV2 to TRBJ1-1; D is unresolved. Per the germline V gene, CDR1 is SNHLY and CDR2 is FYNNEI. Trimming shortened V by 5 bases and J by 1 base, and 8 bases separated the two germline ends. The CDR3 covers 13 residues.

This chain links TRBV5-1 with TRBJ2-1; possibly TRBD1 for D (7 bases). The CDR3 is 15 residues long. V lost 2 bases, J lost 2 bases, and 11 bases lay in between. Germline CDR1 and CDR2: SGHRS and YFSETQ. CDR3 in amino acids: CASSFAGQPYNEQFF. CDR3 DNA sequence: TGCGCCAGCAGCTTTGCGGGACAGCCCTACAATGAGCAGTTCTTC.

The J gene is TRBJ2-3, the V gene TRBV7-6; 15 nucleotides match TRBD2. The CDR3 is made up of 16 amino acids. CDR1 is SGHVS, CDR2 FNYEAQ, per germline. The ends lost 5 bases at V and 8 bases at J; junction bases unmatched: 8. CDR3 region: CASSPRTSGGAGTQYF. CDR3 sequence (DNA): TGTGCCAGCAGCCCCCGGACTAGCGGGGGGGCAGGTACGCAGTATTTT. Together with reference TRBV7-6 and TRBJ2-3, the CDR3 gives the full variable domain: GAGVSQSPRYKVTKRGQDVALRCDPISGHVSLYWYRQALGQGPEFLTYFNYEAQQDKSGLPNDRFSAERPEGSISTLTIQRTEQRDSAMYRCASSPRTSGGAGTQYFGPGTRLTVL.

This sequence joins TRBV6-6 and TRBJ1-5, with 7 positions matching TRBD1. Looked up from germline, CDR1 is MNHNY and CDR2 is SVGAGI (reference sequence). The CDR3 contains 14 residues. V lost 2 bases, J lost 4 bases, and 2 bases stayed unmatched. The CDR3 is CASSYLQGNQPQHF. CDR3 bases: TGTGCCAGCAGTTACCTACAGGGGAATCAGCCCCAGCATTTT.

The V gene is TRBV7-2, the J gene TRBJ1-5; D ambiguous. This CDR3 has 15 residues. V was shortened by 1 base and J by 4 bases, with 11 bases between the two germline ends. The V gene's germline CDR1 is SGHTA and CDR2 FQGNSA. The CDR3 region has the DNA TGTGCCAGCAGCTTAGGGGGTAGCGAAAATCAGCCCCAGCATTTT. It specifies CASSLGGSENQPQHF.

J is TRBJ1-2 and V is TRBV30; perhaps TRBD1 as D (5 bases). V dropped 5 bases and J dropped 8 bases, with 24 bases sitting between them. The length of the CDR3 is 15 residues. The germline V gene encodes CDR1 GTSNPN and CDR2 SVGIG (reference sequence). Here the CDR3 DNA reads TGTGCCTGGGAGTTAGGGCCGCCGGGGGGGAGAGGCTACACCTTC. This gives the protein CAWELGPPGGRGYTF.

The chain carries TRBV19 and TRBJ1-6; D is perhaps TRBD1 (5 bases). Per germline, CDR1 LNHDA and CDR2 SQIVND (reference sequence). The V and J ends lost 7 bases and 5 bases respectively, with 15 bases between them. The CDR3 sequence is 15 residues long. As DNA, the CDR3 is TGTGCCAGTACTCCGGGGGGGATTAATAATTCACCCCTCCACTTT. Its translation: CASTPGGINNSPLHF. The entire variable domain, with the rest obtained from reference TRBV19 and TRBJ1-6, is as follows: DGGITQSPKYLFRKEGQNVTLSCEQNLNHDAMYWYRQDPGQGLRLIYYSQIVNDFQKGDIAEGYSVSREKKESFPLTVTSAQKNPTAFYLCASTPGGINNSPLHFGNGTRLTVT.

The chain links TRBV5-4 to TRBJ2-2; D might be TRBD1 (6 bases). V was pared by 0 bases and J by 3 bases, with 12 bases between. The germline gives CDR1 SGHNT, CDR2 YYREEE (reference sequence). The CDR3 totals 16 residues. CDR3 protein: CASSLGRGYDTGELFF. In DNA, the CDR3 is TGTGCCAGCAGCTTGGGCAGGGGATATGACACCGGGGAGCTGTTTTTT.

V and J are TRBV15 and TRBJ2-5; the match to TRBD2 covers 13 bases. With 2 bases clipped from V and 5 bases from J, the junction kept 5 bases outside the gene matches. The germline V gene encodes CDR1 LNHNV and CDR2 YYDKDF (reference sequence). The CDR3 covers 16 residues. The CDR3: CATSRSGLAGVETQYF. The CDR3 nucleotides are TGTGCCACCAGCAGATCTGGACTAGCGGGGGTGGAGACCCAGTACTTC.

The V gene is TRBV6-2 or TRBV6-3, the J gene TRBJ2-2, with TRBD2 as a possible D gene (5 bases). This CDR3 region has 18 residues. Per the germline V gene, CDR1 is MNHEY and CDR2 is SVGEGT. Trimming cost V 4 bases and J 0 bases, with 18 bases left between them. For the CDR3, the DNA is TGTGCCAGCAGTTCCTTCAGGAGAGGGAGCCCGAACACCGGGGAGCTGTTTTTT. It is translated as CASSSFRRGSPNTGELFF.

This clone was seen more than once but under ten times. The genes are TRBV28 and TRBJ1-2, with D perhaps matching TRBD1 (5 bases). Trimming took off 7 bases at V and 1 base at J, with 10 bases between the two ends. Germline CDR1 reads MDHEN; CDR2 reads SYDVKM. This CDR3 has 13 residues. In DNA form, the CDR3 reads TGTGCCAGCACATTAGACAGTAACTATGGCTACACCTTC. Protein: CASTLDSNYGYTF.

In the case of this clone: The same CDR3 is also encoded by other DNA sequences in this sample. The J gene is TRBJ1-1, the V gene TRBV25-1; maybe TRBD1 (6 bases). Trimming took off 3 bases at V and 1 base at J, with 9 bases between the two ends. This CDR3 contains 14 residues. The germline gives CDR1 MGHDK, CDR2 SYGVNS. The CDR3 here is CASSETGWNTEAFF. The CDR3 DNA sequence: TGTGCCAGCAGTGAGACAGGCTGGAACACTGAAGCTTTCTTT.

This clone was found a few times. The chain carries TRBV30 and TRBJ1-2, with TRBD1 matching 9 bases. Trimming cost V 0 bases and J 7 bases; bases outside gene matches: 3. The CDR3 covers 13 residues. From germline, CDR1 is GTSNPN and CDR2 SVGIG (reference sequence). CDR3 bases: TGTGCCTGGAGTGTTCGGACAGGGGCTGGCTACACCTTC. Translating it yields CAWSVRTGAGYTF.

V is TRBV29-1 and J is TRBJ1-2; tentatively, D is TRBD1 (5 bases). This CDR3 region has 14 residues. Trimming took off 6 bases at V and 8 bases at J, with 22 bases between the two ends. The germline V gene encodes CDR1 SQVTM and CDR2 ANQGSEA. CDR3 in DNA: TGCAGCGTGGGGGGGTTCGGGCAGGGTCACGGCTACACCTTC. Translation gives CSVGGFGQGHGYTF.

This clone was counted a single time. This CDR3 reads CASSPGWDFTYEQYF. The CDR3 DNA sequence: TGTGCCAGCAGCCCAGGGTGGGATTTTACCTACGAGCAGTACTTC. The V and J genes are TRBV9 and TRBJ2-7, with a possible D match to TRBD1 (5 bases). CDR1 and CDR2 (germline): SGDLS, YYNGEE. The V and J ends lost 4 bases and 2 bases respectively, with 16 bases between them. This CDR3 has 15 amino acids.

The chain combines TRBV6-5 with TRBJ1-2, with 9 bases fitting TRBD1. Germline loops: CDR1 MNHEY, CDR2 SVGAGI. The CDR3 spans 13 residues. With 5 bases clipped from V and 8 bases from J, the junction kept 6 bases outside the gene matches. CDR3 in amino acids: CASSPTGGRGYTF. For the CDR3, the DNA is TGTGCCAGCAGTCCTACAGGGGGCAGGGGCTACACCTTC.

This clone has more than one count but fewer than ten. The chain uses TRBV19 and TRBJ2-7; 8 nucleotides align to TRBD1. The CDR3 has 13 residues. V lost 9 bases and J lost 2; bases outside the gene matches: 6. The germline V gene has CDR1 LNHDA and CDR2 SQIVND (reference sequence). CDR3 protein: CASRQGSTYEQYF. The DNA of the CDR3 is TGTGCCAGCCGACAGGGGTCGACCTACGAGCAGTACTTC.

This rearrangement joins TRBV7-8 to TRBJ1-5; TRBD1 is a possible D gene (5 bases). V lost 6 bases and J 0 bases, leaving 12 bases between the germline ends. Per germline, CDR1 SGHVS and CDR2 FQNEAQ. This CDR3 comprises 15 residues. In DNA, the CDR3 is TGTGCCAGCAGGAAGACAGTATATAGCAATCAGCCCCAGCATTTT. It yields the protein CASRKTVYSNQPQHF.

The CDR3 region has the DNA TGTGCTAGTGGCCCCCCGGGACTGACCTTAGTCAAAAACATTCAGTACTTC. Amino acid sequence: CASGPPGLTLVKNIQYF. The rearrangement uses TRBV12-5 and TRBJ2-4; D perhaps matches TRBD2 (6 bases). Germline V CDR1 and CDR2: LGHNT, FRNRAP. V lost 6 bases and J 3 bases, leaving 21 bases between the germline ends. This CDR3 has 17 residues. Full variable domain (rest looked up from reference TRBV12-5 and TRBJ2-4): DARVTQTPRHKVTEMGQEVTMRCQPILGHNTVFWYRQTMMQGLELLAYFRNRAPLDDSGMPKDRFSAEMPDATLATLKIQPSEPRDSAVYFCASGPPGLTLVKNIQYFGAGTRLSVL.

This chain links TRBV5-4 with TRBJ1-4; TRBD1 agrees at 7 bases. This CDR3 has 15 amino acids. The germline CDR1 and CDR2 sequences are SGHNT and YYREEE (reference sequence). V dropped 3 bases and J dropped 6; count of bases not matched to a gene: 8. This CDR3 reads CASSSREGQDEKLFF. Here the CDR3 DNA reads TGTGCCAGCAGCTCTCGCGAAGGACAGGATGAAAAACTGTTTTTT.

J is TRBJ2-3 and V is TRBV2; 7 bases align to TRBD2. Germline trimming cut 6 bases from V and 6 bases from J; bases unmatched to any gene: 12. The length of the CDR3 is 15 residues. The germline gives CDR1 SNHLY, CDR2 FYNNEI. The chain's CDR3 is CASSVSGPLGDTQYF. The CDR3 coding sequence is TGTGCCAGCAGCGTTAGCGGGCCCCTCGGGGATACGCAGTATTTT.

The chain joins TRBV5-5 to TRBJ1-5, with TRBD1 matching over 10 bases. Per germline, CDR1 SGHKS and CDR2 YYEKEE (reference sequence). Germline trimming cut 4 bases from V and 4 bases from J; bases unmatched to any gene: 8. This CDR3 is built from 16 residues. The CDR3, as DNA: TGTGCCAGCAGCCCCGGGACAGGGGTAAGAAATCAGCCCCAGCATTTT. As protein: CASSPGTGVRNQPQHF.

The rearrangement uses TRBV4-1 and TRBJ2-1, with 8 bases that match TRBD1. The V gene's germline CDR1 is MGHRA and CDR2 YSYEKL. The CDR3 covers 16 residues. V gave up 3 bases and J gave up 6 bases; unmatched junction bases: 10. The CDR3 loop is CASSQTTGTGPNEQFF. CDR3 DNA sequence: TGCGCCAGCAGCCAGACCACCGGGACAGGACCCAATGAGCAGTTCTTC.

The V and J genes are TRBV10-3 and TRBJ2-7, with a weak D call TRBD2 (6 bases). In germline, CDR1 is ENHRY, CDR2 SYGVKD. This CDR3 is built from 15 residues. V was shortened by 6 bases and J by 3 bases, with 18 bases between the two germline ends. The CDR3 coding sequence is TGTGCCATCAGGACAGCGGGCTCGGGGAACTACGAGCAGTACTTC. Translation gives CAIRTAGSGNYEQYF.

The chain couples TRBV3-1 (or the pseudogene TRBV3-2) to TRBJ2-1; 8 bases line up with TRBD1. The J segment lost 3 bases and the V segment lost 7 bases, leaving 8 bases of the junction unmatched. This CDR3 is built from 15 residues. The germline CDR1 and CDR2 sequences are LGHDT and YNNKEL (reference sequence). Here the CDR3 reads CASNHDRGGYNEQFF. The CDR3 bases are TGTGCCAGCAACCACGACAGGGGAGGCTACAATGAGCAGTTCTTC.

In this sample, this clone turned up a few times. The chain employs TRBV7-9 and TRBJ2-7; perhaps TRBD2 as D (6 bases). Germline values: CDR1 SEHNR, CDR2 FQNEAQ (reference sequence). The CDR3 extends over 15 amino acids. Trimming removed 2 bases at V and 0 bases at J, with 11 bases between. The CDR3 DNA reads as TGTGCCAGCAGCTTAAATGGAGGGAGCTCCTACGAGCAGTACTTC. Amino acids: CASSLNGGSSYEQYF.

V and J are TRBV3-1 (or the pseudogene TRBV3-2) and TRBJ1-1; D is undetermined. The CDR3 sequence is 14 residues long. Trimming removed 0 bases at V and 11 bases at J, with 16 bases between. Germline V gives CDR1 LGHDT, CDR2 YNNKEL (reference sequence). In DNA, the CDR3 is TGTGCCAGCAGCCAAGAAGGTCAAGGGAGGCGGGCTTTCTTT. As protein: CASSQEGQGRRAFF.

Written as DNA, the CDR3 is TGTGCCAGCAGCCAAGCGGGGGTCAGCTTCGCCTATGGCTACACCTTC. The encoded protein is CASSQAGVSFAYGYTF. The rearrangement uses TRBV14 and TRBJ1-2, with a weak D call TRBD1 (5 bases). V was trimmed by 1 base and J by 4 bases, leaving 16 bases between them. The CDR3 is 16 amino acids. Germline V gives CDR1 SGHDN, CDR2 FVKESK.

The chain couples TRBV28 to TRBJ2-1; 11 bases align to TRBD1. With 6 bases clipped from V and 7 bases from J, the junction kept 14 bases outside the gene matches. The CDR3 loop spans 17 amino acids. CDR1 is MDHEN and CDR2 is SYDVKM in the germline V gene. The CDR3 region has the DNA TGTGCCAGCAGCCAAGGGGACAGGGGGAAGAATGTAAATGAGCAGTTCTTC. It translates to CASSQGDRGKNVNEQFF.